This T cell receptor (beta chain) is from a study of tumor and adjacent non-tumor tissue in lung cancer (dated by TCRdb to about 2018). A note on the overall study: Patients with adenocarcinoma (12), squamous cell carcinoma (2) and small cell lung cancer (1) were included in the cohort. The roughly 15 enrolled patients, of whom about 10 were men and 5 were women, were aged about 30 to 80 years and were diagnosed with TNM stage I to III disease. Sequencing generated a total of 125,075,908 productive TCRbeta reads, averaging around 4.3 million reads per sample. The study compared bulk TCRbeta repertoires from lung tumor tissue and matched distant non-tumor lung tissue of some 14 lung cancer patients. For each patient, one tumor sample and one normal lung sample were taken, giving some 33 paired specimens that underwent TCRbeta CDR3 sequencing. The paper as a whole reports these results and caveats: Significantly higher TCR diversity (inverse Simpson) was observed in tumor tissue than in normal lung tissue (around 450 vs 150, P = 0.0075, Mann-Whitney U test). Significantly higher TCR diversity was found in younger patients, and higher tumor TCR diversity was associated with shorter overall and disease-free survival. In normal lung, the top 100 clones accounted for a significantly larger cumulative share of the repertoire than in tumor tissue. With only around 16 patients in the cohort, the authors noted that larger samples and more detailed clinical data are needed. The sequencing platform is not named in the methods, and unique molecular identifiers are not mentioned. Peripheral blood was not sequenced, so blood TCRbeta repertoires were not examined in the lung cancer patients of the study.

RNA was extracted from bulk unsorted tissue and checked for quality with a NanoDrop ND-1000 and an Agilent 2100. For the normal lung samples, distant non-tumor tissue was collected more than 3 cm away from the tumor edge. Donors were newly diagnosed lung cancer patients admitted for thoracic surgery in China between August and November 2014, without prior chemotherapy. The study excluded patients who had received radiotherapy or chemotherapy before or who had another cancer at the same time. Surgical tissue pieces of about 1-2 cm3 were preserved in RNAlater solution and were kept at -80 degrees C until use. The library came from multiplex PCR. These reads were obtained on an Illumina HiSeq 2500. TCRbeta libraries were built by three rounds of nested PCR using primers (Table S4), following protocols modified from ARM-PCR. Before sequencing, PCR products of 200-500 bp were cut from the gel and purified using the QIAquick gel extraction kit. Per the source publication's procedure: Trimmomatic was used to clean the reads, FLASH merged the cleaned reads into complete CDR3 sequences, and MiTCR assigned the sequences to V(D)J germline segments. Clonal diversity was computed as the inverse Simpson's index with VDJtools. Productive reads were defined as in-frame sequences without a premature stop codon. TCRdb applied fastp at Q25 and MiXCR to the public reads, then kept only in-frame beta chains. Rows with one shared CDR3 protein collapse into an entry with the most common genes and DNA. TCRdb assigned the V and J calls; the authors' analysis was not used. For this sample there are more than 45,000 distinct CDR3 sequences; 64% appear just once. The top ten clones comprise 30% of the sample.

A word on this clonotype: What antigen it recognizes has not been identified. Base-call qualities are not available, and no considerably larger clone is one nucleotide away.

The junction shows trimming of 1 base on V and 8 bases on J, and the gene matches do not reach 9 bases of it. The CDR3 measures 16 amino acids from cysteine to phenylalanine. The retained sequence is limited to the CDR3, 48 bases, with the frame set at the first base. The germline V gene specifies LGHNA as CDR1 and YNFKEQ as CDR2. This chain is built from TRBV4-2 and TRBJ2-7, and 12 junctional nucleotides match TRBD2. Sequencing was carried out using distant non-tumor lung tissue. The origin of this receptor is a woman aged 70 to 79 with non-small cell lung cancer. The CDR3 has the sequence CASSQGQTSGSNKQYF. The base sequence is TGTGCCAGCAGCCAAGGTCAGACTAGCGGGAGTAACAAGCAGTACTTC.